The 6 T cell receptor beta chains below come from one sample, sequenced in a study of beta chain features in type 1 diabetes. General study results and limits: Moderate yet significant TCRB CDR3 shortening was seen in Type 1 diabetes patients in all four CD4+ subsets.

The antigens these receptors bind are not known. The entirety of the isolated RNA underwent reverse transcription, so expressed TCRB transcripts were sequenced. Clones were read by immunoSEQ multiplex PCR, and TCRdb kept only the in-frame ones, dropping some. The repertoire holds 500,000 to 800,000 clones, with around an eighth as singletons. The specimen was naive CD4+ T cells from blood. All receptors come from a man aged 25 to 45 with type 1 diabetes.

There are a few counts of this clone. The V gene is TRBV13, the J gene TRBJ2-1; 7 bases align to TRBD1. This CDR3 has 16 amino acids. Germline V gene sequence: CDR1 PRHDT, CDR2 FYEKMQ (reference sequence). V trimming: 3 bases; J trimming: 7 bases; junction bases outside the gene matches: 12. The CDR3 reads CASSFYLDRERNEQFF. CDR3 bases: TGTGCCAGCAGCTTCTATCTCGACAGGGAGAGGAATGAGCAGTTCTTC.

This chain links TRBV7-2 with TRBJ2-7; D unclear. CDR3 size: 14 residues. The V and J ends lost 1 base and 3 bases respectively, with 10 bases between them. Per the germline V gene, CDR1 is SGHTA and CDR2 is FQGNSA. This chain's CDR3 is CASSLGFWSYEQYF. As DNA, the CDR3 is TGTGCCAGCAGCTTAGGATTCTGGAGCTACGAGCAGTACTTC.

J is TRBJ1-2 and V is TRBV27; possibly TRBD1 for D (6 bases). Germline CDR1 reads MNHEY; CDR2 reads SMNVEV (reference sequence). This CDR3 contains 15 residues. V shed 4 bases and J shed 8 bases, with 20 bases lying between them. CDR3 region: CASSSPDRSIGGYTF. The DNA for the CDR3 is TGTGCCAGCAGTTCCCCGGACAGATCTATCGGAGGCTACACCTTC.

The gene calls are TRBV9 and TRBJ1-2; 7 nucleotides line up with TRBD1. With 0 bases clipped from V and 7 bases from J, the junction kept 6 bases outside the gene matches. Germline assignment: CDR1 SGDLS and CDR2 YYNGEE. The CDR3 runs 14 residues. The CDR3 DNA reads as TGTGCCAGCAGCGTAGGGCAGGGGGAGTCTGGCTACACCTTC. Translated, it gives CASSVGQGESGYTF.

This clone has only a few counts. The V call is TRBV4-3, the J call TRBJ1-2, with TRBD1 as a possible D gene (5 bases). CDR1 and CDR2 from the germline V gene are LGHNA and YSLEER. This CDR3 is 17 amino acids long. Between the trimmed V and J ends, which lost 0 bases and 5 bases, there was a span of 19 bases. The CDR3 DNA sequence: TGCGCCAGCAGCCAAGATCTAGGGCAGGGTGGAGGTTATGGCTACACCTTC. Its protein product is CASSQDLGQGGGYGYTF.

The rearrangement uses TRBV30 and TRBJ1-3, with 7 bases fitting TRBD1. The CDR3 is made up of 15 amino acids. V lost 4 bases, J lost 0 bases, and 6 bases stayed unmatched. Per germline, CDR1 GTSNPN and CDR2 SVGIG (reference sequence). The DNA for the CDR3 is TGTGCCTGGACCCCCAGGGGGAACTCTGGAAACACCATATATTTT. Residues: CAWTPRGNSGNTIYF.